This T cell receptor beta chain was recorded in a study of cytomegalovirus exposure and HLA in healthy donors (dated by TCRdb to the late 2010s). Notes on the research overall: According to an earlier analysis of 587 of the donors, 200 million or so T cells yielded roughly 100 million unique TCR beta sequences and approximately 280 Gb of sequence data. Typing coverage differed by locus: A, B, C, DRB1 and DQB1 were typed in roughly 620-630 donors, DQA1 in 500 to 550, DPA1 in roughly 590, and DPB1 in approximately 450. Across 398 genotyped donors of the cohort, an average of roughly 230,000 unique TCR beta nucleotide sequences per donor were sequenced, and approximately 17% of those sequences were non-productive. An earlier analysis of approximately 630 of the donors applied high-throughput TCR beta sequencing to assess whether each TCR beta V gene segment acted as functional or pseudogenic. Both class I and class II loci were covered by HLA typing, at four-digit resolution. About five DR-DQ haplotypes were handled as single units for association and clustering because linkage in the cohort was strong. High-throughput TCR immunosequencing, statistical association of individual TCRs with disease status, and machine learning were combined to predict cytomegalovirus infection status. Among the approximately 420 genotyped donors, about 83% belonged to the genetic ancestry cluster associated with self-reported Caucasian donors. The T cell repertoires of 670 or so subjects were profiled by immunosequencing and related to cytomegalovirus serostatus. A later genetic analysis used genome-wide SNP genotypes for about three fifths of the 666 donors, treating that subset as a discovery cohort. An early release covering roughly 640 HLA-typed donors comprised about 300 gigabases of sequencing data and around 80 million unique TCR sequences. The later analysis used no new phenotypic data to find candidate immune exposures, relying instead on TCR beta sequences and their occurrence across donors. Alongside the repertoire data, information on donor age, sex, ethnicity and CMV serostatus was compiled. All discovery cohort repertoires had been generated on a single sequencing platform. The study was designed to test whether signatures of past pathogen exposure could be identified by cataloging public T cell receptors. Besides the first cohort of 550 to 750 subjects, a separate validation cohort made up of 120 or so different subjects was used. In a later analysis, previously published TCR beta repertoires from 600 to 850 donors were re-analyzed and high-resolution HLA genotyping was added so that TCR occurrence patterns could be studied. The paper's findings and limits, for the study overall: Sequencing depth was assumed to be roughly uniform across donors in the presence/absence analyses, though that assumption may not hold. In a later analysis, HLA-associated TCR beta chains showed more clonal expansion and lower generation probabilities than non-associated chains that were equally common. The classifier was reported to diagnose cytomegalovirus status with high specificity and sensitivity in both the original cohort and the validation cohort. About 17 rarely observed V segments, including chromosome 9 orphons, were excluded from the earlier analysis of some 590 of the donors because counts were too low. A few of the identified cytomegalovirus-associated TCR beta chains were confirmed in vitro to be specific for cytomegalovirus antigens. According to a later analysis, TCR association rates differed among HLA loci, with DRB1 alleles showing the most associated TCRs and HLA-C alleles showing the fewest. Because HLA typing was unavailable for some donors at each locus, only the typed subset was used in association tests. The study gave a list of roughly 150 TCR beta chains associated with cytomegalovirus. The authors suggested that the approach could potentially be generalized to other disease states and immunological phenotypes. A further reported finding was that TCR beta sequences accurately predicted the HLA-A and HLA-B alleles for most subjects in the first cohort. The cohort was sequenced for TCR beta chains only, and without alpha or paired-chain data the features that could be detected were limited. In a later genetic analysis, a missense DCLRE1C variant was associated with V-gene and J-gene trimming of TCR beta chains, and the association was replicated in an independent cohort. In a later genetic analysis, fewer N-insertions in productive TCRs were reported among donors in an Asian-associated ancestry cluster than the roughly 640-donor mean. Most TCR sequences were observed very rarely across donors, whereas some public TCRs were present in many individuals. Immune exposure information for the cohort was limited to CMV serostatus. Correlated functional status among segregating V segments might reflect linkage disequilibrium, but an unknown experimental factor could not be ruled out. Specific HLA alleles were associated with about 17,000 TCR beta sequences at a false discovery rate of 0.05 in a later analysis. When HLA alleles, especially DR and DQ, strongly co-occurred, TCR associations were difficult to assign to individual alleles. Most CMV-associated TCR beta chains appeared to be HLA-restricted in a later analysis, and the HLA associations seemed to be driven largely by CMV exposure. A later analysis reported that several top co-occurrence clusters appeared linked to parvovirus B19, influenza, CMV and Epstein-Barr virus. In an earlier analysis of fewer than 750 of the donors, most TCR beta V segments were observed in productive rearrangements about 87% or about 30% of the time, broadly matching IMGT annotations. The sequencing pipeline was judged likely to have produced a cluster of highly shared sequence variants as a technical artifact. The 87-base-pair reads could not distinguish some IMGT-functional V segments, including TRBV6-2 and TRBV6-3, so those segments were excluded.

Measured from the cysteine to the phenylalanine, the CDR3 is 13 residues long. The only DNA kept is the CDR3, 39 bases in frame from the first base. V loses 4 bases, J loses 3 bases, and the germline ends lie 7 bases apart. Per the germline V gene, SGHTA is the CDR1 and FQGNSA is the CDR2. Libraries were built with the immunoSEQ multiplex PCR assay. A mixture of 60 forward primers for TCR Vbeta segments and 13 reverse primers for TCR Jbeta segments was used in the multiplex PCR. The CDR3 region of rearranged TCR beta genes was amplified from genomic DNA with a multiplex PCR assay. The amplified TCR beta libraries were sequenced on the Illumina HiSeq System as 87-base-pair reads. In the source study's methods: Across the 670 or so repertoires, a later analysis counted tens of millions of unique TCR beta chains, around 10 million of which were shared by at least two donors. Raw reads were error-corrected and collapsed into unique sequences by a nearest-neighbor algorithm in which closely related sequences were merged to remove PCR and sequencing errors. Alignment of CDR3 sequences to IMGT reference sequences was used to assign V, D and J gene segments. Each retained sequence needed at least a six-nucleotide match to both a V gene segment and a J gene segment. A rearrangement was called productive if the CDR3 had no stop codons and remained in frame with V and J, and every other rearrangement was called non-productive. Following IMGT convention, CDR3 was defined as the stretch from the second conserved V-encoded cysteine to the conserved J-encoded phenylalanine. Sequences without an unambiguous match to a single V gene segment were excluded from the earlier analysis of about 640 of the donors. In an earlier analysis of approximately 550 of the donors, V segments were called functional above 56.7% productive rearrangements and were called segregating when the between-donor standard deviation exceeded 5%. A statistical classification framework was built to diagnose cytomegalovirus status from the catalog of TCR beta chain sequences. A later analysis assigned V and J genes by comparing TCR nucleotide sequences with IMGT/GENE-DB human TR gene sequences. Using the TCRdist pipeline, a later analysis assigned CDR3 sequences along with most-parsimonious VDJ recombination scenarios. In a later analysis, each TCR beta chain was defined by its CDR3 amino acid sequence together with its V-gene family, and reads without a unique V-gene family were excluded. To address suspected cross-contamination and a sequencing artifact, a later analysis removed roughly 580 highly shared, low-generation-probability nucleotide sequences. A later analysis calculated a clonal expansion index for each public chain from normalized within-repertoire ranks of inferred template counts. In a later analysis, generation probabilities were computed with a VDJ recombination model fitted to out-of-frame rearrangements, and the resulting probabilities were checked against IGoR. A later analysis scored TCR-TCR, TCR-HLA and TCR-CMV co-occurrence with hypergeometric tests, applying a repertoire-size bias correction to TCR pairs. In a later analysis, false discovery rates were estimated by permuting HLA or CMV assignments 20 times. In a later analysis, co-occurring TCRs were grouped with DBSCAN, and TCRdist sequence similarity was added when clustering was performed within HLA-allele-positive subsets. Repertoires with fewer than 30,000 or more than 120,000 public chains were left out of co-occurrence clustering, as were five repertoires with anomalous nucleotide sharing. As stored in TCRdb, this immuneACCESS dataset retains in-frame rearrangements with V and J assigned. A fraction of the clones does not appear; measured against another copy, unresolved V genes explain less than half of the discrepancy, and the remainder lacks a known reason. V and J calls and clone size follow that table, whereas D and trimming were derived from the DNA. The sample yields roughly 130,000 clones; 80% were counted once. Around 3% of the sample belongs to the ten largest clones.

With regard to this clone: It lacks a known antigen. Within one base of it there is no much larger clone, and no base qualities were kept.

In total, more than 500 healthy bone marrow donors made up the cohort. At the time of sampling, all cohort members were nominally healthy, though unrecorded immune exposures were likely present. The donor tested CMV seronegative, placing the donor among the 350 or so seronegative members of the cohort. A peripheral blood sample was provided by each donor, and peripheral blood mononuclear cells were used for TCR beta sequencing. Genomic DNA extraction from the blood cell samples was performed with the Qiagen DNeasy Blood Extraction Kit. Sequencing was carried out using PBMCs. This sequence uses TRBV7-2 and TRBJ2-1; the D segment could be TRBD1, given 5 matching bases. The source is a male donor in good health and CMV-seronegative. CDR3 loop: CASSSTGYNEQFF. Here is the DNA: TGTGCCAGCAGCTCAACAGGCTACAATGAGCAGTTCTTC.